Presented here are 23 T cell receptor beta chains from one specimen sequenced in a study of beta chain features in type 1 diabetes. Sequenced material consisted of expressed TCRB transcripts (all of the isolated RNA was reverse transcribed). TCRdb's table, derived via immunoSEQ multiplex PCR, lists solely in-frame clones and lacks some. The sample records roughly 220,000 clones, 16% being singletons. These receptors lack a known antigen. Findings and caveats of the study: The study found moderately but significantly shorter TCRB CDR3s in all four CD4+ subsets of Type 1 diabetes patients.

The sequenced material came from naive CD4+ T cells from blood. The receptors shown here come from a young man with type 1 diabetes.

This clone has just a few counts. The chain employs TRBV29-1 and TRBJ2-1; 9 positions agree with TRBD2. V lost 7 bases and J lost 8; bases outside the gene matches: 12. The CDR3 has 14 amino acids. CDR1 is SQVTM and CDR2 is ANQGSEA in the germline V gene. The CDR3 here is CSGTTSGGRDEQFF. The CDR3, as DNA: TGCAGCGGGACGACTAGCGGAGGCCGCGATGAGCAGTTCTTC.

V and J are TRBV30 and TRBJ2-3, with 8 positions matching TRBD1. CDR1 is GTSNPN, CDR2 SVGIG, per germline (reference sequence). The CDR3 consists of 13 residues. Germline trimming cut 2 bases from V and 4 bases from J; bases unmatched to any gene: 2. For the CDR3, the DNA is TGTGCCTGGAGTCTACAGGGGGCAGATACGCAGTATTTT. This sequence encodes CAWSLQGADTQYF.

The rearrangement links TRBV25-1 to TRBJ1-4; D ambiguous. The CDR3 is 15 residues long. Germline CDR1 reads MGHDK; CDR2 reads SYGVNS. V lost 5 bases and J lost 7, with 17 bases in between. CDR3 in DNA: TGTGCCAGCAGTACTACGAGGGAGATGGCTGAAAAACTGTTTTTT. Protein: CASSTTREMAEKLFF.

This clone was seen a handful of times. The V and J genes are TRBV29-1 and TRBJ2-7; TRBD2 might be the D (6 bases). From germline, CDR1 is SQVTM and CDR2 ANQGSEA. V was shortened by 2 bases and J by 1 base, with 12 bases between the two germline ends. The CDR3 is 14 residues long. CDR3 in amino acids: CSVEYGRPSYEQYF. The CDR3 bases are TGCAGCGTTGAATACGGGAGACCATCCTACGAGCAGTACTTC.

This clone was counted a few times. This chain connects TRBV30 to TRBJ2-3; 9 nucleotides agree with TRBD2. Germline CDR1 reads GTSNPN; CDR2 reads SVGIG (reference sequence). The CDR3 is 15 residues long. J gave up 0 bases and V 2 bases, and 3 bases lay outside the gene matches. The CDR3 protein is CAWSRLAGSTDTQYF. CDR3 nucleotides: TGTGCCTGGAGTAGGCTAGCGGGAAGCACAGATACGCAGTATTTT.

The rearrangement links TRBV4-3 to TRBJ2-7; 9 bases fit TRBD1. The CDR3 has 15 amino acids. The germline V gene has CDR1 LGHNA and CDR2 YSLEER. Trimming at V came to 3 bases and at J to 4 bases, leaving 7 bases not matched to a gene. The CDR3 DNA follows: TGCGCCAGCAGCCATTCCGGGACAGGGCCTTACGAGCAGTACTTC. It specifies CASSHSGTGPYEQYF.

The genes are TRBV18 and TRBJ2-1; 9 nucleotides match TRBD2. V lost 3 bases and J lost 9; bases outside the gene matches: 9. The CDR3 is 15 amino acids. Germline loops: CDR1 KGHSH, CDR2 LQKENI. This CDR3 is CASSPPPSGASEQFF. In DNA, the CDR3 is TGTGCCAGCTCACCGCCCCCTAGCGGGGCCTCTGAGCAGTTCTTC.

The chain couples TRBV7-9 to TRBJ2-7; 8 nucleotides align to TRBD1. The V gene end was trimmed by 5 bases and the J gene end by 5 bases; junction bases not matched to a gene: 8. The CDR3 is made up of 14 amino acids. Per the germline V gene, CDR1 is SEHNR and CDR2 is FQNEAQ (reference sequence). CDR3 in DNA: TGTGCCAGCAGCCCAAACCCGACAGGGGACGAGCAGTACTTC. Its protein is CASSPNPTGDEQYF.

This rearrangement joins TRBV19 to TRBJ2-5; the D gene is possibly TRBD2 (5 bases). The germline V gene has CDR1 LNHDA and CDR2 SQIVND (reference sequence). Trimming took off 3 bases at V and 7 bases at J, with 15 bases between the two ends. The CDR3 length is 14 residues. The CDR3 loop is CASSMSRTSGTQYF. The CDR3 region has the DNA TGTGCCAGTAGTATGTCAAGGACTTCGGGGACCCAGTACTTC.

The genes are TRBV30 and TRBJ2-3; D remains unclear. The CDR3 loop spans 15 amino acids. CDR1 is GTSNPN, CDR2 SVGIG, per germline (reference sequence). Trimming left V 1 base short and J 0 bases short, with 11 bases between. In nucleotides, the CDR3 is TGTGCCTGGAGTGGACCACCGTCTAGCACAGATACGCAGTATTTT. It specifies CAWSGPPSSTDTQYF.

The chain uses TRBV27 and TRBJ2-1, with 8 bases identical to TRBD1. The trim removed 4 bases at V and 7 bases at J, leaving 3 bases unmatched. Per germline, CDR1 MNHEY and CDR2 SMNVEV (reference sequence). This CDR3 has 13 residues. The chain's CDR3 is CASSWRQGNEQFF. In DNA, the CDR3 is TGTGCCAGCAGTTGGAGACAGGGGAATGAGCAGTTCTTC.

The sample holds a few counts of this clone. The chain is built from TRBV5-1 and TRBJ2-1, with D possibly being TRBD2 (5 bases). The ends were cut back, 2 bases at V and 0 bases at J, with 9 bases in the middle. Germline V gene data show CDR1 as SGHRS and CDR2 as YFSETQ. The CDR3 has 15 residues. In DNA form, the CDR3 reads TGCGCCAGCAGCTTTGATGGGAGCTCCTACAATGAGCAGTTCTTC. Amino acids: CASSFDGSSYNEQFF.

The rearrangement uses TRBV7-2 and TRBJ2-3; D gene uncertain. Germline assignment: CDR1 SGHTA and CDR2 FQGNSA. With 2 bases removed from V and 0 bases from J, the gap between germline ends came to 9 bases. CDR3 length: 15 amino acids. DNA for the CDR3: TGTGCCAGCAGCTTATTGTCTGTGAGCACAGATACGCAGTATTTT. This sequence encodes CASSLLSVSTDTQYF.

This rearrangement joins TRBV9 to TRBJ2-5; D is undetermined. The CDR3 runs 13 residues. The V and J ends lost 0 bases and 0 bases respectively, with 3 bases between them. Per the germline V gene, CDR1 is SGDLS and CDR2 is YYNGEE. The CDR3 spells CASSVGNQETQYF. The CDR3 bases are TGTGCCAGCAGCGTAGGTAACCAAGAGACCCAGTACTTC.

V and J are TRBV29-1 and TRBJ1-2, with 7 bases matching TRBD1. Germline loops: CDR1 SQVTM, CDR2 ANQGSEA. The CDR3 is made up of 14 amino acids. The J segment lost 0 bases and the V segment lost 6 bases, leaving 7 bases of the junction unmatched. The DNA of the CDR3 is TGCAGCGTCCTCTTGGGACAGCCTAACTATGGCTACACCTTC. It is translated as CSVLLGQPNYGYTF.

This chain connects TRBV11-2 to TRBJ2-1; D is unclear. The CDR3 loop spans 17 amino acids. From germline, CDR1 is SGHAT and CDR2 FQNNGV. V gave up 2 bases and J gave up 5 bases, with 19 bases separating them. CDR3: CASSLSVLLATNNEQFF. CDR3 nucleotides: TGTGCCAGCAGCTTAAGCGTGCTGCTGGCGACGAACAATGAGCAGTTCTTC.

The chain is built from TRBV5-1 and TRBJ2-2; TRBD1 matches 7 bases. V lost 5 bases to trimming and J lost 4 bases; unmatched junction nucleotides: 5. The CDR3 has 14 amino acids. Germline-derived CDR1 and CDR2 are SGHRS and YFSETQ. CDR3 in DNA: TGCGCCAGCAGTGTAACAGGGGCCACCGGGGAGCTGTTTTTT. This sequence encodes CASSVTGATGELFF. Filled out from reference TRBV5-1 and TRBJ2-2, the complete variable domain reads KAGVTQTPRYLIKTRGQQVTLSCSPISGHRSVSWYQQTPGQGLQFLFEYFSETQRNKGNFPGRFSGRQFSNSRSEMNVSTLELGDSALYLCASSVTGATGELFFGEGSRLTVL.

V is TRBV2 and J is TRBJ2-3; D might be TRBD1 or TRBD2, each matching 5 bases. V dropped 3 bases and J dropped 6 bases, with 16 bases sitting between them. The CDR3 covers 15 residues. Germline V CDR1 and CDR2: SNHLY, FYNNEI. CDR3 loop: CASSERAGPSDTQYF. CDR3 sequence (DNA): TGTGCCAGCAGTGAGAGGGCAGGGCCGTCGGATACGCAGTATTTT.

This clone was found a few times. V usage is TRBV9 and J usage is TRBJ2-3; D remains ambiguous. V was shortened by 0 bases and J by 2 bases, with 10 bases between the two germline ends. The CDR3 contains 15 residues. Per the germline V gene, CDR1 is SGDLS and CDR2 is YYNGEE. The CDR3 loop reads CASSVADFTTDTQYF. In DNA, the CDR3 is TGTGCCAGCAGCGTAGCTGACTTTACCACAGATACGCAGTATTTT.

The rearrangement uses TRBV27 and TRBJ2-7; the D gene is possibly TRBD1 (6 bases). From germline, CDR1 is MNHEY and CDR2 SMNVEV (reference sequence). The CDR3 is 14 residues long. Between the trimmed V and J ends, which lost 3 bases and 6 bases, there was a span of 15 bases. CDR3 nucleotide sequence: TGTGCCAGCAGTTTGATGGGGGCCCCCGTCGAGCAGTACTTC. This translates into CASSLMGAPVEQYF.

The rearrangement links TRBV9 to TRBJ2-5; 9 bases are shared with TRBD1. Trimming removed 3 bases from V and 5 bases from J; junction bases left unmatched: 5. Germline V gene lookup returns CDR1 SGDLS and CDR2 YYNGEE. The CDR3 runs 14 residues. The CDR3 region has the DNA TGTGCCAGCAGCGAGGGACAGGGAGGGGAGACCCAGTACTTC. Encoded protein: CASSEGQGGETQYF.

The V gene is TRBV5-1, the J gene TRBJ2-3, with a weak D call TRBD2 (6 bases). Per germline, CDR1 SGHRS and CDR2 YFSETQ. The ends were cut back, 3 bases at V and 1 base at J, with 12 bases in the middle. This CDR3 is 15 amino acids long. CDR3 DNA: TGCGCCAGCAGCTCCCTCGGAGGGGGCACAGATACGCAGTATTTT. Amino acid sequence: CASSSLGGGTDTQYF.

The chain is built from TRBV10-3 and TRBJ2-7; the D is unclear. With 2 bases removed from V and 5 bases from J, the gap between germline ends came to 7 bases. Germline CDR1 ENHRY, CDR2 SYGVKD. The CDR3 is 12 amino acids. CDR3: CAISERSDEQYF. The DNA for the CDR3 is TGTGCCATCAGTGAGAGGTCCGACGAGCAGTACTTC.